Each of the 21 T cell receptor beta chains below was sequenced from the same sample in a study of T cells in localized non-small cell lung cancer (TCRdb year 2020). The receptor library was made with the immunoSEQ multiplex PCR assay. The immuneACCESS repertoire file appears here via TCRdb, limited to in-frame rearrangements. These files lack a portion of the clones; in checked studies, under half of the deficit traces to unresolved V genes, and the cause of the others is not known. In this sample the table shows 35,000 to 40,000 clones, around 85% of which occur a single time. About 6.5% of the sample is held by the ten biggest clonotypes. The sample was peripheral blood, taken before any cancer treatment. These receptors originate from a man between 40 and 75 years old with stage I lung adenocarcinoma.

CDR3 bases: TGTGCCAGCAGTCCGCCGACCCGGGGGGAAAAACTGTTTTTT. Translated, it gives CASSPPTRGEKLFF. This rearrangement joins TRBV28 to TRBJ1-4, with D possibly being TRBD1 (5 bases). Looked up from germline, CDR1 is MDHEN and CDR2 is SYDVKM. V shed 5 bases and J shed 8 bases, with 15 bases lying between them. The CDR3 has 14 residues.

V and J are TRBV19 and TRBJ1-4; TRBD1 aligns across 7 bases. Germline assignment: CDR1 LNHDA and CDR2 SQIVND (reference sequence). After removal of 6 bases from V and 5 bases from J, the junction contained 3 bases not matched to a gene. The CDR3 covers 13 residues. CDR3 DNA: TGTGCCAGTAGCCGACAGGGCAATGAAAAACTGTTTTTT. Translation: CASSRQGNEKLFF.

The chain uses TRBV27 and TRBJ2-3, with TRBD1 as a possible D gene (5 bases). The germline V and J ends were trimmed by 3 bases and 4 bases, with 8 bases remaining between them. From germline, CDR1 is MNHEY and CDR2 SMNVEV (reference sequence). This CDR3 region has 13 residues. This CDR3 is CASSFRQSDTQYF. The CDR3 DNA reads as TGTGCCAGCAGTTTCAGACAGTCAGATACGCAGTATTTT.

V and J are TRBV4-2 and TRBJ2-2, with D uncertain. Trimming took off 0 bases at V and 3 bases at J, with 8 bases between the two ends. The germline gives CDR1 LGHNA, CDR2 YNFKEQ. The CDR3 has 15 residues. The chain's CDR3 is CASSQDRSYTGELFF. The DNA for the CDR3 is TGTGCCAGCAGCCAAGATCGCTCCTACACCGGGGAGCTGTTTTTT.

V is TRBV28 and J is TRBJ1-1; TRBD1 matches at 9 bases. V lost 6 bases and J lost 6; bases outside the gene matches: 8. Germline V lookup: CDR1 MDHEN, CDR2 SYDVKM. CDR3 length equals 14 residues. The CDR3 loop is CASRGQGLGPEAFF. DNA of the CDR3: TGTGCCAGCAGGGGACAGGGACTTGGGCCTGAAGCTTTCTTT. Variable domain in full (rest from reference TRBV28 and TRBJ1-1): DVKVTQSSRYLVKRTGEKVFLECVQDMDHENMFWYRQDPGLGLRLIYFSYDVKMKEKGDIPEGYSVSREKKERFSLILESASTNQTSMYLCASRGQGLGPEAFFGQGTRLTVV.

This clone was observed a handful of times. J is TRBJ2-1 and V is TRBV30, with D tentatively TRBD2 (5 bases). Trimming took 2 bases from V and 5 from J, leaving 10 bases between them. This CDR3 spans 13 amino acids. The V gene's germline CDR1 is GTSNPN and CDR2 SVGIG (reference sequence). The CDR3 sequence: CAWSNGIHNEQFF. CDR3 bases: TGTGCCTGGAGTAACGGGATCCACAATGAGCAGTTCTTC.

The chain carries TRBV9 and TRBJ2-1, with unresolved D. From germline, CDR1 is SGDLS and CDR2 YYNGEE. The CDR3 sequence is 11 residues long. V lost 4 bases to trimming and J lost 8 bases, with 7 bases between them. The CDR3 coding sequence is TGTGCCAGCAGCCTGTTCGATGAGCAGTTCTTC. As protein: CASSLFDEQFF. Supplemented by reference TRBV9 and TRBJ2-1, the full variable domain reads DSGVTQTPKHLITATGQRVTLRCSPRSGDLSVYWYQQSLDQGLQFLIQYYNGEERAKGNILERFSAQQFPDLHSELNLSSLELGDSALYFCASSLFDEQFFGPGTRLTVL.

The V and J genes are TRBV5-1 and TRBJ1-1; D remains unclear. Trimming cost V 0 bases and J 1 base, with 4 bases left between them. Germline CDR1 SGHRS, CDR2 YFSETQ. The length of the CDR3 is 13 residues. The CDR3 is CASSLVWNTEAFF. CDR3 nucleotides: TGCGCCAGCAGCTTGGTATGGAACACTGAAGCTTTCTTT.

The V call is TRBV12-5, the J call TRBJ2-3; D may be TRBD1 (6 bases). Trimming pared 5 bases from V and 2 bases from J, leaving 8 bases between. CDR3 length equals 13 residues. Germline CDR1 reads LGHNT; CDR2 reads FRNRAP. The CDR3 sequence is CASGDRNTDTQYF. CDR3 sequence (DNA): TGTGCTAGTGGTGACAGGAACACAGATACGCAGTATTTT.

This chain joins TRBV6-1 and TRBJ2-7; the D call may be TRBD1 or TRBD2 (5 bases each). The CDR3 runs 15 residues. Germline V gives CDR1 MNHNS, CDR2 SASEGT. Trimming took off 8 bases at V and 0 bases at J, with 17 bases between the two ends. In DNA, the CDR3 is TGTGCCAGCGCCTGGGACGGAGGACGCTCCTACGAGCAGTACTTC. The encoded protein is CASAWDGGRSYEQYF.

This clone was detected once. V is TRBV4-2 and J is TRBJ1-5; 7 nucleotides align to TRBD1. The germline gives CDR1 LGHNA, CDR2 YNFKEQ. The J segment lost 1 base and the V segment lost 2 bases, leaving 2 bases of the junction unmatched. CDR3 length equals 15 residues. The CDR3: CASSQYRGSNQPQHF. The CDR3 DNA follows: TGTGCCAGCAGCCAATACAGGGGCAGCAATCAGCCCCAGCATTTT.

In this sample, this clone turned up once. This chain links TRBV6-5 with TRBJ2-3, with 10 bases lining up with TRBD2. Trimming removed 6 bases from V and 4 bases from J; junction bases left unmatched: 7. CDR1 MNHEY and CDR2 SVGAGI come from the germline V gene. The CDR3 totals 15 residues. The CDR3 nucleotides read TGTGCCAGCAGCTCCTTAGCGGGAGGTTCAGATACGCAGTATTTT. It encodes CASSSLAGGSDTQYF.

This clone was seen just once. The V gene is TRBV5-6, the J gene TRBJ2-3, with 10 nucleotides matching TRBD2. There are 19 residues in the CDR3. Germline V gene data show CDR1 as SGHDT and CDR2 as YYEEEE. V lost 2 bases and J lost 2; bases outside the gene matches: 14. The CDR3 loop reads CASSFGLTTAGGNTDTQYF. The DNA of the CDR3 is TGTGCCAGCAGCTTCGGTTTAACGACAGCGGGAGGGAACACAGATACGCAGTATTTT.

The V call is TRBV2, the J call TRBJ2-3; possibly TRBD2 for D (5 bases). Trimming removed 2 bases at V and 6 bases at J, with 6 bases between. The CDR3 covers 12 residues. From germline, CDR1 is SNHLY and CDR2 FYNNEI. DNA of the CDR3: TGTGCCAGCAGTGAAACTAGGGATACGCAGTATTTT. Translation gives CASSETRDTQYF.

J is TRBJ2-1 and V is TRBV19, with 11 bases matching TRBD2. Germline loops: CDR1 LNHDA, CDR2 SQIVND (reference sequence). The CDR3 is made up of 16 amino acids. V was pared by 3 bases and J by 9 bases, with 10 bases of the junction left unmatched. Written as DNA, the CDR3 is TGTGCCAGTAGTATTCGACTAGCGGGAACACAGGGTGAGCAGTTCTTC. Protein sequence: CASSIRLAGTQGEQFF. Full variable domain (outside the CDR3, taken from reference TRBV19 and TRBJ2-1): DGGITQSPKYLFRKEGQNVTLSCEQNLNHDAMYWYRQDPGQGLRLIYYSQIVNDFQKGDIAEGYSVSREKKESFPLTVTSAQKNPTAFYLCASSIRLAGTQGEQFFGPGTRLTVL.

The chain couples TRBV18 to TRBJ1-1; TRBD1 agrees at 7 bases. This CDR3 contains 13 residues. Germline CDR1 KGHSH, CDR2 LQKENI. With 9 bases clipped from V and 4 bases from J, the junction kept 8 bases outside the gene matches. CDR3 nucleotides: TGTGCCAGTTCCACGGGACAGAGCACTGAAGCTTTCTTT. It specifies CASSTGQSTEAFF.

DNA for the CDR3: TGTGCCAGCAGCTTCACCGCCTACAGGGTCGCAGGGGCCAACGTCCTGACTTTC. It encodes CASSFTAYRVAGANVLTF. The chain joins TRBV7-9 to TRBJ2-6; a possible D gene is TRBD1 (6 bases). The CDR3 consists of 18 residues. Germline V gene lookup returns CDR1 SEHNR and CDR2 FQNEAQ (reference sequence). V dropped 3 bases and J dropped 4 bases, with 19 bases sitting between them. The variable domain in full, with the rest retrieved from reference TRBV7-9 and TRBJ2-6, is DTGVSQNPRHKITKRGQNVTFRCDPISEHNRLYWYRQTLGQGPEFLTYFQNEAQLEKSRLLSDRFSAERPKGSFSTLEIQRTEQGDSAMYLCASSFTAYRVAGANVLTFGAGSRLTVL.

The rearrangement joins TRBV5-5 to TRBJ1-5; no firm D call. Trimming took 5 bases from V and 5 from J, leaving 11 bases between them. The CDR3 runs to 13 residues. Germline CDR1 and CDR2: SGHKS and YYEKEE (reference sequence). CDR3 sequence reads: CASSPMGDQPQHF. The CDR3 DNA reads TGTGCCAGCAGTCCCATGGGTGATCAGCCCCAGCATTTT.

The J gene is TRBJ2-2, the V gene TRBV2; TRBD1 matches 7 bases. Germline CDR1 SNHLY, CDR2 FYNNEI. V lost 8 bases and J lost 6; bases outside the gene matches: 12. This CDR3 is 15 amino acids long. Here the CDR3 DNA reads TGTGCCAGCTCTAGGGACAGTCCCAGCGCCGGGGAGCTGTTTTTT. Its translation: CASSRDSPSAGELFF. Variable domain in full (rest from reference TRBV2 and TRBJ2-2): EPEVTQTPSHQVTQMGQEVILRCVPISNHLYFYWYRQILGQKVEFLVSFYNNEISEKSEIFDDQFSVERPDGSNFTLKIRSTKLEDSAMYFCASSRDSPSAGELFFGEGSRLTVL.

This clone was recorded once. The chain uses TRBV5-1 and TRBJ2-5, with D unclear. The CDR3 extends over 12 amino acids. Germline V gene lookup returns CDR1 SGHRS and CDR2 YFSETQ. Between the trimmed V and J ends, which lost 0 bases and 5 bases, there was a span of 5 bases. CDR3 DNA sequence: TGCGCCAGCAGCTTGGTCTTCGAGACCCAGTACTTC. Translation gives CASSLVFETQYF.

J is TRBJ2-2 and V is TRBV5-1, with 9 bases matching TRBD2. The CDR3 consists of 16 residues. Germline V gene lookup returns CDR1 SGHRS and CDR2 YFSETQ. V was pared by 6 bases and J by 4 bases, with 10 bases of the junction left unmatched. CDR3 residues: CASTKVAGVSTGELFF. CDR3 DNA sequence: TGCGCCAGCACTAAGGTAGCGGGAGTAAGCACCGGGGAGCTGTTTTTT.